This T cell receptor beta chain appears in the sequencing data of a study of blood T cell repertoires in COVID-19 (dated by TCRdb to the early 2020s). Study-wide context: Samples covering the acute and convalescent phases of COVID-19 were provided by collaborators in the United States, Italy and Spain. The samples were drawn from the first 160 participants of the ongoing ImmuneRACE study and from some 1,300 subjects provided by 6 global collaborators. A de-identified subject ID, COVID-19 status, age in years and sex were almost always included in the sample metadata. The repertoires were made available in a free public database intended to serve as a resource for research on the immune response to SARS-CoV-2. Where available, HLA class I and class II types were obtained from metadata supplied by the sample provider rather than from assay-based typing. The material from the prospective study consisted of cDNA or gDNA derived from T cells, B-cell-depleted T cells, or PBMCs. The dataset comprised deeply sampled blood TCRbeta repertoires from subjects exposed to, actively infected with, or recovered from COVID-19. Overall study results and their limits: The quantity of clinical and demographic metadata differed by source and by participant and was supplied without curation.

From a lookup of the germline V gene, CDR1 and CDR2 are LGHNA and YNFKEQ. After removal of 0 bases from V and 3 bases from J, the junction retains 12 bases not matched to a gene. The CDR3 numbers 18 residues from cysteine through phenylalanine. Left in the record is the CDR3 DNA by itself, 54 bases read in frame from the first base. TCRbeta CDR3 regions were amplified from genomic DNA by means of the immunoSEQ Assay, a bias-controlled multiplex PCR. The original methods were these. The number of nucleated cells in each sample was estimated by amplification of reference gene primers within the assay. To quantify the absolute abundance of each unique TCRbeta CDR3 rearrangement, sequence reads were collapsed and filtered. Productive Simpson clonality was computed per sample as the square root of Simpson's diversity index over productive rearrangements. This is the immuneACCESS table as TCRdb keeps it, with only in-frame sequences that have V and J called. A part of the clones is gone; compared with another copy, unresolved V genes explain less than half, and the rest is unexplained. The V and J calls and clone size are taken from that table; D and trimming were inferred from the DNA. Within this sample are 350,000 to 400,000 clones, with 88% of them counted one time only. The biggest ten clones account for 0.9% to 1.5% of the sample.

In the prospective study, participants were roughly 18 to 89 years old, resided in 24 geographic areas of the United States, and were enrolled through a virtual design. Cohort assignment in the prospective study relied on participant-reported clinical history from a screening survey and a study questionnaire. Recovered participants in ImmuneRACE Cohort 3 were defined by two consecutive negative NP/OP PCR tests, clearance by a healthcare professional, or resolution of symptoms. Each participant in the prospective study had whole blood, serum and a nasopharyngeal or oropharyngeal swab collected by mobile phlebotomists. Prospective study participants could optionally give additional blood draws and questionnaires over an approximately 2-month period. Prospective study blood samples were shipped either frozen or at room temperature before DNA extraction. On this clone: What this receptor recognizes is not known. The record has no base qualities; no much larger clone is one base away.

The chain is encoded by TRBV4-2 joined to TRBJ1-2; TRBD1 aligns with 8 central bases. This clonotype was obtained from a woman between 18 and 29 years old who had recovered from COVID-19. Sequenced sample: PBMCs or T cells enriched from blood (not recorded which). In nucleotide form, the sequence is TGTGCCAGCAGCCAAGAGATGGCGGCAGGACAGGGTCACTATGGCTACACCTTC. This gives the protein CASSQEMAAGQGHYGYTF.